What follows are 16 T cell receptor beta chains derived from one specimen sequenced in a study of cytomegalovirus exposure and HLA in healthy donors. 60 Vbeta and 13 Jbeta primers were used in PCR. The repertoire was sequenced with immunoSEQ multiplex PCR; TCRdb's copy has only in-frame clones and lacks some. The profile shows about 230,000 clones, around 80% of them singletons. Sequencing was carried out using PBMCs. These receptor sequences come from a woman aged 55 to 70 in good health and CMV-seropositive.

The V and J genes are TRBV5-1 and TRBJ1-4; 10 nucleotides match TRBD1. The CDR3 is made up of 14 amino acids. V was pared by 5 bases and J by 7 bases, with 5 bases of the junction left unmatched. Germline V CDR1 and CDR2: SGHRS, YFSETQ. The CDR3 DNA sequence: TGCGCCAGCAGTTACGACAGGGGGCTTGAAAAACTGTTTTTT. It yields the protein CASSYDRGLEKLFF.

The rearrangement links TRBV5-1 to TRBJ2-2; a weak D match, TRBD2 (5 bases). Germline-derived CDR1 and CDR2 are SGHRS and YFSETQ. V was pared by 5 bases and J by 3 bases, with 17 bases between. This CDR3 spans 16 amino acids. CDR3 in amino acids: CASRRGSPFDTGELFF. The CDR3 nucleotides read TGCGCCAGCAGACGTGGGAGCCCTTTCGACACCGGGGAGCTGTTTTTT.

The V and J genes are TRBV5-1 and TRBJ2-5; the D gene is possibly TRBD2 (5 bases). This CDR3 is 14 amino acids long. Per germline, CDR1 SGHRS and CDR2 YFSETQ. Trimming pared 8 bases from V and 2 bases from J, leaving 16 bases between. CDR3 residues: CASNPGNSQETQYF. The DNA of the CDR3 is TGCGCCAGTAACCCCGGGAACTCTCAAGAGACCCAGTACTTC. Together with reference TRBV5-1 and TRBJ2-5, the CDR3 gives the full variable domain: KAGVTQTPRYLIKTRGQQVTLSCSPISGHRSVSWYQQTPGQGLQFLFEYFSETQRNKGNFPGRFSGRQFSNSRSEMNVSTLELGDSALYLCASNPGNSQETQYFGPGTRLLVL.

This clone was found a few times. CDR3 sequence reads: CASSLFSDSSYEQYF. CDR3 nucleotides: TGCGCCAGCAGCCTCTTCTCCGACAGCTCCTACGAGCAGTACTTC. This chain connects TRBV5-1 to TRBJ2-7, with a tentative D call TRBD1 (5 bases). CDR1 and CDR2 (germline): SGHRS, YFSETQ. The CDR3 covers 15 residues. V was clipped by 4 bases and J by 0 bases, with 14 bases between them.

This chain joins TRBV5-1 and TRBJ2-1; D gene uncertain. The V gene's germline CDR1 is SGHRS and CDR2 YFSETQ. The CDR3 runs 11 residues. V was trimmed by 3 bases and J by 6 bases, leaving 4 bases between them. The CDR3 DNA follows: TGCGCCAGCAGCTCCATCAATGAGCAGTTCTTC. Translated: CASSSINEQFF.

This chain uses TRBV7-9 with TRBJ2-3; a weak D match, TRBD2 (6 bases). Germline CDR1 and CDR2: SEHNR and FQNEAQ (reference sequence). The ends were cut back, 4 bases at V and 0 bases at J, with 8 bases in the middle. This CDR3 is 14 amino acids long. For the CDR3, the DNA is TGTGCCAGCAGCTCCACTAGCAGCACAGATACGCAGTATTTT. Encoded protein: CASSSTSSTDTQYF.

The CDR3 nucleotides read TGTGCCAGCGCCCGGACTAGCGGGACCTACGAGCAGTACTTC. The encoded protein is CASARTSGTYEQYF. The chain has TRBV2 and TRBJ2-7; TRBD2 aligns across 12 bases. Germline-derived CDR1 and CDR2 are SNHLY and FYNNEI. V shed 8 bases and J 2 bases; nucleotides not matched to a gene: 4. The CDR3 spans 14 residues.

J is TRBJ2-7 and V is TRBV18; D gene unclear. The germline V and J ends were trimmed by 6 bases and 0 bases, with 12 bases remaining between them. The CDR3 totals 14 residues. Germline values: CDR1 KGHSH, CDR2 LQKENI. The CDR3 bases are TGTGCCAGCTCTGAAGTCCACAGCTCCTACGAGCAGTACTTC. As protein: CASSEVHSSYEQYF.

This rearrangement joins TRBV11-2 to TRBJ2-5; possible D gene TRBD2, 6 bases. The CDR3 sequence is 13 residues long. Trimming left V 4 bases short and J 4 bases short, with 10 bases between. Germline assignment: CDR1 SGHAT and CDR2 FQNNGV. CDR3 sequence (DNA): TGTGCCAGCAGCTCTAGCGTAAGAGAGACCCAGTACTTC. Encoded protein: CASSSSVRETQYF.

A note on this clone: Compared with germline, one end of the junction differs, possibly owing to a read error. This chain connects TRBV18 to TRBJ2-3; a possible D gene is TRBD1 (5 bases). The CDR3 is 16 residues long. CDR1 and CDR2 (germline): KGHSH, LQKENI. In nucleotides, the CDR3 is TGTGCCAGCTCGCCACAATCAGGACACTTCACAGATACGCAGTATTTT. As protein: CASSPQSGHFTDTQYF.

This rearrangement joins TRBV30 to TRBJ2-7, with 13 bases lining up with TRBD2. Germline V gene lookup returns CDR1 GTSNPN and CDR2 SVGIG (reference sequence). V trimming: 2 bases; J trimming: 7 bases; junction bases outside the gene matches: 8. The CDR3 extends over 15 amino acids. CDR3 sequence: CAWSSGLAGAGEQYF. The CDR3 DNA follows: TGTGCCTGGAGTTCCGGACTAGCGGGAGCCGGGGAGCAGTACTTC.

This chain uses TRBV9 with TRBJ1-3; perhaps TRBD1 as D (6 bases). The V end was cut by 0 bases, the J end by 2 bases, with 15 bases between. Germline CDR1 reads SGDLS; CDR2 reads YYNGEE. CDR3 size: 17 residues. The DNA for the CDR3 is TGTGCCAGCAGCGTAGGGGCAGGGGTTAGAACTGGAAACACCATATATTTT. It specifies CASSVGAGVRTGNTIYF.

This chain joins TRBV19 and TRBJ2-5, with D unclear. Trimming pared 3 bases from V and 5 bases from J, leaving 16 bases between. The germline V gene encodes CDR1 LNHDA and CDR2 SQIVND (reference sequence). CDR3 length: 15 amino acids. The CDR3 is CASSIGAYLRETQYF. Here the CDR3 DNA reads TGTGCCAGTAGTATCGGCGCTTACCTGCGGGAGACCCAGTACTTC.

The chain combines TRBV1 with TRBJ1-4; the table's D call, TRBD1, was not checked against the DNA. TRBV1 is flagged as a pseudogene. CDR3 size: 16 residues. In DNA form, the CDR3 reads TGCACCAGCAGCCAGGATACCTTGACAGAGAATGAAAAACTGTTTTTT. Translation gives CTSSQDTLTENEKLFF.

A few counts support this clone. CDR3 sequence reads: CASSYNWTGGNQPQHF. The CDR3 nucleotides read TGTGCCAGCAGCTATAATTGGACAGGCGGAAATCAGCCCCAGCATTTT. The V and J genes are TRBV11-2 and TRBJ1-5; 7 bases match TRBD1. V dropped 4 bases and J dropped 4; count of bases not matched to a gene: 10. The CDR3 totals 16 residues. The germline V gene encodes CDR1 SGHAT and CDR2 FQNNGV.

CDR3 sequence: CASSGSKRVNHGYTF. Written as DNA, the CDR3 is TGTGCCAGCAGTGGATCGAAGAGGGTGAACCATGGCTACACCTTC. The chain joins TRBV2 to TRBJ1-2; D unclear. Trimming cost V 4 bases and J 6 bases, with 18 bases left between them. This CDR3 has 15 amino acids. Germline V CDR1 and CDR2: SNHLY, FYNNEI.